This is a list of T cell receptor beta chains from one sample in a study of blood T cell repertoires in COVID-19. Produced via immunoSEQ multiplex PCR; TCRdb's table is partial and in-frame only. Among some 26,000 clones listed, less than 80% were seen once. The sequenced material came from peripheral blood. Every receptor here comes from a man aged 70 or older with acute or convalescent COVID-19. CDR3s include the opening cysteine and the closing phenylalanine or tryptophan. D genes are given only for firm matches. Clone size appears in some rows only: once, few, many, or a class for an expanded clone.

J gene,clone size,V gene,D gene,CDR3 DNA,CDR3 protein
TRBJ2-1,-,TRBV28,TRBD2,TGTGCCAGCAGTTTAGTAAAGCTAGCGGGAGGGTACAATGAGCAGTTCTTC,CASSLVKLAGGYNEQFF
TRBJ2-7,-,TRBV7-2,-,TGTGCCAGCAGCTTTAGTTACGGGGAGGCCGACTTC,CASSFSYGEADF
TRBJ1-1,-,TRBV6-4,-,TGTGCCAGCAGTGTGAGAACTGACACTGAAGCTTTCTTT,CASSVRTDTEAFF
TRBJ2-6,-,TRBV11-3,TRBD2,TGTGCCAGCAGCCCGGGAGGTAGTGGGGCCAACGTCCTGACTTTC,CASSPGGSGANVLTF
TRBJ1-2,-,TRBV5-6,TRBD1,TGTGCCAGCAGCTTCTCCCTCGGGACAGAGCAAGCTAACTATGGCTACACCTTC,CASSFSLGTEQANYGYTF
TRBJ2-5,-,TRBV11-2,TRBD1,TGTGCCAGCAGCTTGGCGGACAGGGGCGTAGAGACCCAGTACTTC,CASSLADRGVETQYF
TRBJ2-3,-,TRBV4-1,TRBD2,TGCGCCAGCAGCCAACCCGGGGGGGAAGATACGCAGTATTTT,CASSQPGGEDTQYF
TRBJ1-2,few,TRBV6-5,TRBD1,TGTGCCAGCAGTTTCACGGGACAGGGGGCTGGCTACACCTTC,CASSFTGQGAGYTF
TRBJ1-4,-,TRBV7-8,-,TGTGCCAGCAGCTTAGCTGGAGGGAAGAAGGAAAAACTGTTTTTT,CASSLAGGKKEKLFF
TRBJ2-7,-,TRBV7-6,TRBD1,TGTGCCAGCAGCACAAGTTCGACAGGGGCCTACGAGCAGTACTTC,CASSTSSTGAYEQYF
TRBJ2-7,many,TRBV11-2,TRBD2,TGTGCCAGCAGCTTGACTAGCGAGAACCTCTACGAGCAGTACTTC,CASSLTSENLYEQYF
TRBJ1-6,-,TRBV7-3,TRBD1,TGTGCCAGCCCAGGGGGACAGGTAAGTGGGAATTCACCCCTCCACTTT,CASPGGQVSGNSPLHF
TRBJ2-7,once,TRBV3-1/TRBV3-2,-,TGTGCCAGCAGGAGGTCTAGCAGATCCTACGAGCAGTACTTC,CASRRSSRSYEQYF
TRBJ1-1,-,TRBV7-9,-,TGTGCCAGCAGCTTACCAAGCACCACTGAAGCTTTCTTT,CASSLPSTTEAFF
TRBJ2-3,-,TRBV7-2,TRBD2,TGTGCCAGCAGCAGCGGGGGGGCGGGCTATGATACGCAGTATTTT,CASSSGGAGYDTQYF
TRBJ2-7,-,TRBV7-2,-,TGTGCCAGCAGCTTAGACTTCTACGAGCAGTACTTC,CASSLDFYEQYF
TRBJ2-7,-,TRBV5-5,TRBD2,TGTGCCAGCAGCTTGCGATCCGGGACTAGCGGGGGATTACGGGAGCAGTACTTC,CASSLRSGTSGGLREQYF
TRBJ1-3,many,TRBV4-1,-,TGCGCCAGCAGTAGGCAACCCGGGACATCAGGAAACACCATATATTTT,CASSRQPGTSGNTIYF
TRBJ2-1,-,TRBV6-2/TRBV6-3,TRBD1,TGTGCCAGCAGTTACCCGGGTGACAGGGGCATTTACAATGAGCAGTTCTTC,CASSYPGDRGIYNEQFF
TRBJ1-1,-,TRBV27,-,TGTGCCAGTCAAGGGCAGGGCGGGGGAGCTTTCTTT,CASQGQGGGAFF
TRBJ2-7,-,TRBV2,-,TGTGCCAGCAGTGGGGCACAGGGTCTTAATGAGCAGTACTTC,CASSGAQGLNEQYF
TRBJ1-3,few,TRBV28,-,TGTGCCAGCAGAACCAGGGGTGCTGGAAACACCATATATTTT,CASRTRGAGNTIYF
TRBJ1-2,-,TRBV7-9,-,TGTGCCAGCAGCTTAGAGTCGGGGGACTACACCTTC,CASSLESGDYTF
TRBJ1-2,-,TRBV4-2,TRBD1,TGTGCCAGCAGCCAAGATCCGGGACAGGGACGCTATGGCTACACCTTC,CASSQDPGQGRYGYTF
TRBJ2-3,-,TRBV29-1,-,TGCAGCGTTGGGGGGGGCACCCCAGATACGCAGTATTTT,CSVGGGTPDTQYF
TRBJ1-2,-,TRBV5-1,-,TGCGCCAGCAGCTTGGACACTACCTACACCTTC,CASSLDTTYTF
TRBJ1-1,-,TRBV5-1,TRBD1,TGCGCCAGCAGCTTGGGAAGACAGGGGGCAGCTGACACTGAAGCTTTCTTT,CASSLGRQGAADTEAFF
TRBJ2-7,once,TRBV4-1,TRBD1,TGCGCCAGCAGCCAGCTGTTTAGTGGACAGGGTAGGAACGAGCAGTACTTC,CASSQLFSGQGRNEQYF
TRBJ2-3,-,TRBV5-1,-,TGCGCCAGCAGCTCGTCCTCTAGCGCGTTCAGGGCAGATACGCAGTATTTT,CASSSSSSAFRADTQYF
TRBJ2-7,-,TRBV28,TRBD1,TGTGCCAGCAGTTCCCATTGGGACAGGCCTGCCTACGAGCAGTACTTC,CASSSHWDRPAYEQYF
TRBJ2-1,-,TRBV14,-,TGTGCCAGCAGCCCCAACCTAAGGGGTAATGAGCAGTTCTTC,CASSPNLRGNEQFF
TRBJ1-1,-,TRBV5-1,TRBD1,TGCGCCAGCAGCTACTCCGGGACAGTTGAAGCTTTCTTT,CASSYSGTVEAFF
TRBJ1-2,-,TRBV6-5,TRBD1,TGTGCCAGCAGAGCCCCAGGGGGCGTTTTCTCAGGCTACACCTTC,CASRAPGGVFSGYTF
TRBJ1-1,few,TRBV29-1,-,TGCAGCGGGGCGGACATGAACACTGAAGCTTTCTTT,CSGADMNTEAFF
TRBJ2-1,-,TRBV6-2/TRBV6-3,-,TGTGCCAGCAGCTCGCCGGCAGGGGTATTCAATGAGCAGTTCTTC,CASSSPAGVFNEQFF
TRBJ1-6,-,TRBV7-9,-,TGTGCCAGCAGCTTAGGATCAACCGGTTCACCCCTCCACTTT,CASSLGSTGSPLHF
TRBJ1-5,-,TRBV28,-,TGTGCCAGCAGTTTAGGGGACTTGCATCAGCCCCAGCATTTT,CASSLGDLHQPQHF
TRBJ2-7,-,TRBV5-6,-,TGTGCCAGCAGCCGGGGGTTCGAGCAGTACTTC,CASSRGFEQYF
TRBJ2-2,-,TRBV5-1,-,TGCGCCAGCACCGGGAGGCCGACAGGGGCGATCACCGGGGAGCTGTTTTTT,CASTGRPTGAITGELFF
TRBJ2-2,-,TRBV3-1/TRBV3-2,TRBD1,TGTGCCAGCAGGTGGACAGGGGACACCGGGGAGCTGTTTTTT,CASRWTGDTGELFF
TRBJ2-3,-,TRBV6-4,TRBD1,TGTGCCAGCAGAAGACAGGGCGGTAGCACAGATACGCAGTATTTT,CASRRQGGSTDTQYF